This T cell receptor (beta chain) was recovered during a study of response to subunit inactivated influenza vaccine. The CDR3 runs 18 residues. V shed 2 bases and J 2 bases; nucleotides not matched to a gene: 11. Germline CDR1 is LNHNV and CDR2 is YYDKDF (reference sequence). In TCRdb, the RT-PCR reads were re-called with MiXCR into one record per CDR3 protein. The sample includes some 850,000 distinct CDR3 sequences, about 18% of them seen just once. The genes are TRBV15 and TRBJ2-3, with 9 bases identical to TRBD2. The sample was PBMCs from blood, taken less than 6 days after vaccination. This TCR derives from a man aged 45-60 years who received an inactivated influenza vaccine. The CDR3 DNA reads as TGTGCCACCAGCAGATTTAGGAGCGGGGGGACACCCACAGATACGCAGTATTTT. Its protein is CATSRFRSGGTPTDTQYF.